The subject of this entry is one T cell receptor (beta chain). Its specificity is unknown. This record belongs to a study of cytomegalovirus exposure and HLA in healthy donors. Study conclusions and caveats: Diagnosis of cytomegalovirus status made by the classifier reportedly showed high specificity and sensitivity. Researchers counted over 150 TCR beta chains as cytomegalovirus-associated. Previously analyzed data showed that most TCR beta V segments were productive at a frequency of about 90% or about 30%.

The PCR had 60 Vbeta and 13 Jbeta primers. This table comes from immunoSEQ multiplex PCR, and its TCRdb copy is limited to in-frame clones, with some not included. The table records around 120,000 clones, 75% to 85% of them present only once. There are 10 residues in the CDR3. Germline assignment: CDR1 ENHRY and CDR2 SYGVKD. Input material: PBMCs. This chain joins TRBV10-3 and TRBJ2-5; D gene unclear. The J call may be mistaken, given a closer DNA end match to TRBJ2-7. This receptor was taken from a man aged 25-45 years in good health and CMV-seropositive. For the CDR3, the DNA is TGTGCCATCGGGGACTACGAGCAGTACTTC. This sequence encodes CAIGDYEQYF.